This entry lists 20 T cell receptor beta chains sequenced from one sample in a study of T-cell reconstitution after alpha-beta-depleted transplantation in children. Unique molecular identifiers were incorporated during preparation of the TCRbeta library. TCRdb re-called the PCR reads through MiXCR, storing one row per CDR3 protein. The sample includes hundreds of thousands of distinct CDR3 sequences, roughly 15% seen only once; the top ten take 43%. Sequenced material: PBMCs, mostly from graft donor cells, taken 360 days after TCRalphabeta/CD19-depleted stem cell transplant. All receptors derive from a male patient aged 2-15 years who had a stem cell transplant for acute lymphoblastic leukemia, so the T cells may come from the graft donor.

V usage is TRBV7-2 and J usage is TRBJ2-3; either TRBD1 or TRBD2 may supply D (5 bases each). The germline gives CDR1 SGHTA, CDR2 FQGNSA. The CDR3 spans 17 residues. V shed 1 base and J shed 2 bases, with 16 bases lying between them. CDR3 protein: CASSLGWGRATTDTQYF. CDR3 nucleotide sequence: TGTGCCAGCAGCTTAGGCTGGGGACGGGCGACCACAGATACGCAGTATTTT.

This clonotype was observed a few times. This chain uses TRBV5-1 with TRBJ2-3; D gene ambiguous. Trimming cost V 0 bases and J 0 bases, with 11 bases left between them. In germline, CDR1 is SGHRS, CDR2 YFSETQ. The CDR3 has 16 residues. The CDR3 DNA reads TGCGCCAGCAGCTTGGGCGAGACGACTAGCACAGATACGCAGTATTTT. Amino acid sequence: CASSLGETTSTDTQYF.

This chain joins TRBV7-6 and TRBJ2-7, with 9 bases identical to TRBD1. Looked up from germline, CDR1 is SGHVS and CDR2 is FNYEAQ. This CDR3 comprises 15 residues. V lost 4 bases and J lost 4; bases outside the gene matches: 8. CDR3 protein: CASSSDRGVSYEQYF. The DNA for the CDR3 is TGTGCCAGCAGCTCCGACAGGGGGGTCTCGTACGAGCAGTACTTC.

The table lists this clonotype with a few counts. The chain uses TRBV20-1 and TRBJ2-1; D unresolved. V dropped 4 bases and J dropped 8 bases, with 15 bases sitting between them. The CDR3 totals 13 residues. Germline CDR1 DFQATT, CDR2 SNEGSKA (reference sequence). In DNA form, the CDR3 reads TGCAGTGCTAAGAAACTCTCCGGGCATGAGCAGTTCTTC. This translates into CSAKKLSGHEQFF.

V gene TRBV6-2 or TRBV6-3 combines with J gene TRBJ2-1; 8 nucleotides line up with TRBD2. CDR3 length equals 15 residues. The J segment lost 2 bases and the V segment lost 6 bases, leaving 6 bases of the junction unmatched. Germline values: CDR1 MNHEY, CDR2 SVGEGT. DNA for the CDR3: TGTGCCAGCAGACCCGGGACTAGAGCCTACAATGAGCAGTTCTTC. Translation: CASRPGTRAYNEQFF.

This clonotype was detected once. The V call is TRBV4-1, the J call TRBJ2-1, with D possibly TRBD1 on 5 matching bases. V was trimmed by 5 bases and J by 8 bases, leaving 16 bases between them. Germline V CDR1 and CDR2: MGHRA, YSYEKL. The CDR3 consists of 14 residues. CDR3 DNA sequence: TGCGCCAGCAGCGCTTACGCAGGGTTGGATGAGCAGTTCTTC. As protein: CASSAYAGLDEQFF.

Only a few counts were recorded for this clonotype. The gene calls are TRBV6-5 and TRBJ2-2, with D unresolved. CDR1 and CDR2 (germline): MNHEY, SVGAGI. Trimming cost V 2 bases and J 0 bases, with 19 bases left between them. The CDR3 loop spans 19 amino acids. The CDR3 DNA reads TGTGCCAGCAGTTACCACGGTTTTGACACCCCGGCGAACACCGGGGAGCTGTTTTTT. It encodes CASSYHGFDTPANTGELFF.

This clonotype was counted only a few times. The chain combines TRBV20-1 with TRBJ2-7; 8 bases map to TRBD1. The CDR3 extends over 15 amino acids. Germline trimming cut 0 bases from V and 3 bases from J; bases unmatched to any gene: 7. The germline CDR1 and CDR2 sequences are DFQATT and SNEGSKA (reference sequence). The CDR3 loop reads CSARDLGTGVYEQYF. CDR3 nucleotide sequence: TGCAGTGCTAGAGATCTAGGGACAGGCGTCTACGAGCAGTACTTC.

The V gene is TRBV12-3 or TRBV12-4, the J gene TRBJ1-4; TRBD1 matches at 7 bases. The trim removed 4 bases at V and 7 bases at J, leaving 0 bases unmatched. This CDR3 is 12 amino acids long. The CDR3 protein is CASSSGGEKLFF. The CDR3 nucleotides read TGTGCCAGCAGTTCAGGGGGTGAAAAACTGTTTTTT.

The chain uses TRBV10-1 and TRBJ1-2; D is undetermined. The V gene lost 4 bases and the J gene lost 3 bases, with 15 bases spanning the gap. CDR3 length equals 15 residues. Germline V gene lookup returns CDR1 WNHNN and CDR2 SYGVQD (reference sequence). The CDR3: CASSGHRRRHYGYTF. The CDR3 region has the DNA TGCGCCAGCAGTGGTCATCGGAGGCGCCACTATGGCTACACCTTC.

The chain links TRBV15 to TRBJ2-1, with D maybe TRBD1 (6 bases). In germline, CDR1 is LNHNV, CDR2 YYDKDF (reference sequence). Trimming shortened V by 4 bases and J by 5 bases, and 12 bases separated the two germline ends. The CDR3 consists of 14 residues. CDR3 DNA sequence: TGTGCCACCAGCACGGCAGGGGCCCACAATGAGCAGTTCTTC. Its translation: CATSTAGAHNEQFF.

The rearrangement joins TRBV29-1 to TRBJ2-7; TRBD2 might be the D (6 bases). Germline V gives CDR1 SQVTM, CDR2 ANQGSEA. V lost 7 bases to trimming and J lost 9 bases, with 13 bases between them. The CDR3 is made up of 10 amino acids. CDR3 residues: CSAGEEGQYF. The CDR3 DNA is TGCAGCGCCGGAGAGGAGGGGCAGTACTTC.

V usage is TRBV25-1 and J usage is TRBJ2-4; a weak D match, TRBD2 (5 bases). Trimming removed 6 bases at V and 3 bases at J, with 18 bases between. The CDR3 has 16 residues. Germline V gene lookup returns CDR1 MGHDK and CDR2 SYGVNS. Here the CDR3 reads CASRGLGVTDKNIQYF. CDR3 coding DNA: TGTGCCAGCAGGGGTCTCGGGGTAACAGACAAAAACATTCAGTACTTC. The full variable domain, completed using reference TRBV25-1 and TRBJ2-4, is EADIYQTPRYLVIGTGKKITLECSQTMGHDKMYWYQQDPGMELHLIHYSYGVNSTEKGDLSSESTVSRIRTEHFPLTLESARPSHTSQYLCASRGLGVTDKNIQYFGAGTRLSVL.

The chain's CDR3 is CASSPKSEIAGVLYEQYF. The CDR3 nucleotides read TGTGCCAGCAGCCCCAAGTCGGAGATAGCGGGAGTACTCTACGAGCAGTACTTC. The J gene is TRBJ2-7, the V gene TRBV4-2; 9 bases are a match to TRBD2. CDR1 and CDR2 from the germline V gene are LGHNA and YNFKEQ. V lost 4 bases and J lost 3; bases outside the gene matches: 16. The CDR3 runs 18 residues.

The V and J genes are TRBV2 and TRBJ2-3, with 9 bases identical to TRBD2. The CDR3 loop spans 18 amino acids. Trimming at V came to 4 bases and at J to 4 bases, leaving 15 bases not matched to a gene. Germline CDR1 and CDR2: SNHLY and FYNNEI. Here the CDR3 DNA reads TGTGCCAGCAGTGCTCCCCAGACTAGCGGCCCAGAGGCAGATACGCAGTATTTT. It is translated as CASSAPQTSGPEADTQYF. The whole variable domain, filled in from reference TRBV2 and TRBJ2-3, reads EPEVTQTPSHQVTQMGQEVILRCVPISNHLYFYWYRQILGQKVEFLVSFYNNEISEKSEIFDDQFSVERPDGSNFTLKIRSTKLEDSAMYFCASSAPQTSGPEADTQYFGPGTRLTVL.

This chain connects TRBV7-9 to TRBJ2-7; TRBD1 might be the D (5 bases). CDR1 SEHNR and CDR2 FQNEAQ come from the germline V gene (reference sequence). Trimming took 2 bases from V and 1 from J, leaving 9 bases between them. The CDR3 extends over 14 amino acids. DNA of the CDR3: TGTGCCAGCAGCTTACAAAGGGGTTCCTACGAGCAGTACTTC. Translation: CASSLQRGSYEQYF. Full variable domain (rest looked up from reference TRBV7-9 and TRBJ2-7): DTGVSQNPRHKITKRGQNVTFRCDPISEHNRLYWYRQTLGQGPEFLTYFQNEAQLEKSRLLSDRFSAERPKGSFSTLEIQRTEQGDSAMYLCASSLQRGSYEQYFGPGTRLTVT.

DNA of the CDR3: TGTGCCAGCAGCCACAGTGAGACCCAGTACTTC. It codes for CASSHSETQYF. V and J are TRBV3-1 and TRBJ2-5; D is uncertain. The CDR3 contains 11 residues. CDR1 LGHDT and CDR2 YNNKEL come from the germline V gene (reference sequence). V was clipped by 3 bases and J by 5 bases, with 4 bases between them.

The chain is built from TRBV7-9 and TRBJ2-5; 7 positions match TRBD1. CDR1 is SEHNR, CDR2 FQNEAQ, per germline (reference sequence). After removal of 3 bases from V and 0 bases from J, the junction contained 4 bases not matched to a gene. The CDR3 has 15 amino acids. The CDR3 DNA sequence: TGTGCCAGCAGCTTGGGTGACAGGGACCAAGAGACCCAGTACTTC. It specifies CASSLGDRDQETQYF.

This clonotype was found a few times. This chain links TRBV7-9 with TRBJ2-3; no clear D. Trimming cost V 0 bases and J 2 bases, with 9 bases left between them. Germline CDR1 SEHNR, CDR2 FQNEAQ (reference sequence). The CDR3 runs 15 residues. Written as DNA, the CDR3 is TGTGCCAGCAGCTTAGCTTTTAGGGCCACAGATACGCAGTATTTT. Its protein is CASSLAFRATDTQYF.

V usage is TRBV10-3 and J usage is TRBJ2-5; 12 nucleotides agree with TRBD2. With 3 bases clipped from V and 3 bases from J, the junction kept 5 bases outside the gene matches. The germline V gene has CDR1 ENHRY and CDR2 SYGVKD. CDR3 length: 16 amino acids. CDR3 DNA sequence: TGTGCCATCAGTGATTCCTCTAGCGGGGGGGAAGAGACCCAGTACTTC. It is translated as CAISDSSSGGEETQYF.